The 20 T cell receptor beta chains below were found in one sample sequenced in a study of T cell responses to AZD1222 COVID-19 vaccine. Produced via immunoSEQ multiplex PCR; TCRdb's table is partial and in-frame only. Here the sample spans about 120,000 clones, roughly 92% being singletons. Specimen: peripheral blood, collected 28 days after the second AZD1222 dose. These receptor sequences come from an adult who received the AZD1222 COVID-19 vaccine.

The V call is TRBV27, the J call TRBJ2-7; possibly TRBD1 or TRBD2 for D (5 bases each). From germline, CDR1 is MNHEY and CDR2 SMNVEV (reference sequence). This CDR3 is 14 amino acids long. Trimming removed 7 bases at V and 7 bases at J, with 20 bases between. As DNA, the CDR3 is TGTGCCAGCAAGGGGTATACGGGGTTGGGTGAGCAGTACTTC. As protein: CASKGYTGLGEQYF.

This clone was detected many times. It is unclear where the CDR3 begins or ends on the DNA, so no DNA is shown, and the CDR3 is as TCRdb lists it. The V and J genes are TRBV27 and TRBJ1-2; the table's D gene call, TRBD1, was not cross checked with the DNA. The V gene's germline CDR1 is MNHEY and CDR2 SMNVEV (reference sequence). The CDR3 sequence runs 14 residues, both termini included. The CDR3 spells CASSTSGQGIDYTF.

The genes are TRBV6-1 and TRBJ1-2; no definite D call. The CDR3 runs 15 residues. V dropped 3 bases and J dropped 4 bases, with 15 bases sitting between them. The germline V gene encodes CDR1 MNHNS and CDR2 SASEGT. The CDR3 loop reads CASSDLYGPRYGYTF. The CDR3 DNA sequence: TGTGCCAGCAGTGACCTATACGGACCGCGCTATGGCTACACCTTC.

This clone was counted between two and nine times. J is TRBJ2-7 and V is TRBV9, with TRBD1 matching 11 bases. The V gene end was trimmed by 0 bases and the J gene end by 0 bases; junction bases not matched to a gene: 5. CDR1 is SGDLS and CDR2 is YYNGEE in the germline V gene. The CDR3 consists of 17 residues. The CDR3 protein is CASSVAGQGGVSYEQYF. CDR3 sequence (DNA): TGTGCCAGCAGCGTAGCGGGACAGGGGGGAGTCTCCTACGAGCAGTACTTC.

CDR3 coding DNA: TGTGCCAGCAGCTTAGGACCCCGGGACAGGGGATACAATGAGCAGTTCTTC. Translated, it gives CASSLGPRDRGYNEQFF. The chain joins TRBV13 to TRBJ2-1; TRBD1 agrees at 10 bases. After removal of 0 bases from V and 4 bases from J, the junction contained 6 bases not matched to a gene. Germline V gene lookup returns CDR1 PRHDT and CDR2 FYEKMQ (reference sequence). This CDR3 is built from 17 residues. The full variable domain, completed using reference TRBV13 and TRBJ2-1, is AAGVIQSPRHLIKEKRETATLKCYPIPRHDTVYWYQQGPGQDPQFLISFYEKMQSDKGSIPDRFSAQQFSDYHSELNMSSLELGDSALYFCASSLGPRDRGYNEQFFGPGTRLTVL.

The J gene is TRBJ2-1, the V gene TRBV28, with D perhaps TRBD2 (5 bases). CDR1 is MDHEN and CDR2 is SYDVKM in the germline V gene. CDR3 length equals 12 residues. The CDR3 loop reads CDFSGTLNEQFF. The CDR3 region has the DNA TGTGATTTCTCGGGAACCCTCAATGAGCAGTTCTTC.

J is TRBJ2-1 and V is TRBV7-9; 13 bases map to TRBD2. V was pared by 6 bases and J by 5 bases, with 7 bases of the junction left unmatched. Per the germline V gene, CDR1 is SEHNR and CDR2 is FQNEAQ (reference sequence). The CDR3 loop spans 16 amino acids. For the CDR3, the DNA is TGTGCCAGCAGTTCCGGGACTAGCGGGATCCACAATGAGCAGTTCTTC. It is translated as CASSSGTSGIHNEQFF.

This chain joins TRBV3-1 (or the pseudogene TRBV3-2) and TRBJ2-1; D uncertain. The V end lost 4 bases, the J end lost 3 bases, and 4 bases lay between the germline ends. CDR3 size: 12 residues. The germline V gene has CDR1 LGHDT and CDR2 YNNKEL (reference sequence). The CDR3 region is CASSRIYNEQFF. CDR3 DNA: TGTGCCAGCAGCCGAATCTACAATGAGCAGTTCTTC.

The V and J genes are TRBV21-1 and TRBJ2-1. TRBV21-1 is a pseudogene. The CDR3 covers 14 residues. CDR3: CASSKEPKQNEQFF. For the CDR3, the DNA is TGTGCCAGCAGCAAAGAACCTAAGCAGAATGAGCAGTTCTTC.

This chain uses TRBV27 with TRBJ1-6, with TRBD1 matching over 11 bases. The CDR3 totals 17 residues. CDR1 MNHEY and CDR2 SMNVEV come from the germline V gene (reference sequence). V lost 3 bases and J lost 7; bases outside the gene matches: 8. Here the CDR3 DNA reads TGTGCCAGCAGTTTCGTCTGGACAGGGGGCTGGAATTCACCCCTCCACTTT. Encoded protein: CASSFVWTGGWNSPLHF.

The V gene is TRBV11-2, the J gene TRBJ2-1, with 8 bases that match TRBD2. Trimming removed 6 bases from V and 1 base from J; junction bases left unmatched: 8. From germline, CDR1 is SGHAT and CDR2 FQNNGV. CDR3 length equals 16 residues. The CDR3 bases are TGTGCCAGCAGAACTAGCGGAAGATATTCCTACAATGAGCAGTTCTTC. Translation: CASRTSGRYSYNEQFF.

J is TRBJ2-7 and V is TRBV19, with D maybe TRBD2 (6 bases). The germline gives CDR1 LNHDA, CDR2 SQIVND (reference sequence). Deletions cut 1 base from V and 0 bases from J, with 25 bases between. The CDR3 is 20 residues long. The CDR3 coding sequence is TGTGCCAGTAGTATAGGACCTACTTCAGGAGCGGGCCGATCCTCCTACGAGCAGTACTTC. Translation gives CASSIGPTSGAGRSSYEQYF.

The CDR3 nucleotides read TGCAGCGTTGAAACGGGAGCTACCGGGGAGCTGTTTTTT. Amino acid sequence: CSVETGATGELFF. The chain combines TRBV29-1 with TRBJ2-2; D may be TRBD2 (6 bases). CDR3 length: 13 amino acids. The V gene's germline CDR1 is SQVTM and CDR2 ANQGSEA. V was clipped by 2 bases and J by 5 bases, with 9 bases between them.

This chain links TRBV28 with TRBJ1-4; 7 bases line up with TRBD1. CDR3 length equals 14 residues. The V and J ends lost 6 bases and 9 bases, in that order; junction bases with no gene match: 10. Germline assignment: CDR1 MDHEN and CDR2 SYDVKM. CDR3 bases: TGTGCCAGCAGCCCCCCCGACAGGGAGCAAAAACTGTTTTTT. As protein: CASSPPDREQKLFF.

CDR3 in amino acids: CAWDSLRPTLTEAFF. The CDR3 DNA follows: TGTGCCTGGGATTCATTAAGACCTACGCTAACTGAAGCTTTCTTT. The rearrangement joins TRBV30 to TRBJ1-1, with D uncertain. The V gene's germline CDR1 is GTSNPN and CDR2 SVGIG (reference sequence). V lost 5 bases and J 5 bases, leaving 21 bases between the germline ends. This CDR3 is 15 amino acids long.

The chain is built from TRBV15 and TRBJ2-7; D is uncertain. The CDR3 sequence is 15 residues long. Trimming left V 0 bases short and J 2 bases short, with 11 bases between. Germline-derived CDR1 and CDR2 are LNHNV and YYDKDF (reference sequence). In DNA, the CDR3 is TGTGCCACCAGCAGAGAGGCGGAGTACGCCTACGAGCAGTACTTC. Amino acid sequence: CATSREAEYAYEQYF.

The chain has TRBV3-1 (or the pseudogene TRBV3-2) and TRBJ2-1; 7 bases are shared with TRBD2. This CDR3 contains 16 residues. Per germline, CDR1 LGHDT and CDR2 YNNKEL (reference sequence). The J segment lost 2 bases and the V segment lost 0 bases, leaving 4 bases of the junction unmatched. Written as DNA, the CDR3 is TGTGCCAGCAGCCAAGAGAGGGACTACGCCTACAATGAGCAGTTCTTC. Amino acids: CASSQERDYAYNEQFF.

This clone came up a few times. The chain links TRBV6-4 to TRBJ2-6; a possible D gene is TRBD2 (6 bases). This CDR3 region has 16 residues. Between the trimmed V and J ends, which lost 2 bases and 3 bases, there was a span of 11 bases. The germline V gene has CDR1 MRHNA and CDR2 SNTAGT. The chain's CDR3 is CASSDGGIDGANVLTF. DNA of the CDR3: TGTGCCAGCAGTGACGGGGGGATAGATGGGGCCAACGTCCTGACTTTC.

This clone was recorded once. The J gene is TRBJ1-2, the V gene TRBV11-1; TRBD1 matches 7 bases. Trimming cost V 5 bases and J 8 bases; bases outside gene matches: 8. CDR3 size: 13 residues. Looked up from germline, CDR1 is SGHAT and CDR2 is FQDESV (reference sequence). The CDR3 nucleotides are TGTGCCAGCAGCCTAGACAGGGCTGAGGGCTACACCTTC. This sequence encodes CASSLDRAEGYTF.

The chain has TRBV7-9 and TRBJ2-3, with 7 bases matching TRBD2. Germline V gene sequence: CDR1 SEHNR, CDR2 FQNEAQ (reference sequence). With V trimmed by 6 bases and J by 0 bases, 9 bases remained unmatched. CDR3 length: 16 residues. CDR3 in amino acids: CASSSVAGLSTDTQYF. The CDR3 DNA reads TGTGCCAGCAGTTCCGTAGCGGGCCTAAGCACAGATACGCAGTATTTT.